Ten or more counts support the clone carrying this TCR beta chain. Its antigen is as yet unknown. The total RNA was obtained from whole blood that was not fractionated. What the library attached to individual cDNA molecules were unique molecular identifiers. Under the authors' procedure: Samples ranged from about 20,000 to 750,000 TCRs, with a median of around 100,000. TCRdb independently ran MiXCR on the reads; one entry per CDR3 protein. The V and J calls reflect TCRdb's pipeline rather than the authors' work. Of roughly 120,000 distinct CDR3 sequences in the sample, roughly 8.5% are singletons; the top ten hold about 1.4%. The germline V gene encodes CDR1 LGHDT and CDR2 YNNKEL (reference sequence). This CDR3 comprises 16 residues. The V gene end was trimmed by 1 base and the J gene end by 9 bases; junction bases not matched to a gene: 10. The sample comes from a study of human T cells and chemical hapten exposure. For the study at large: Per-sample TCR yield variation was attributed mainly to small pooled library volume differences. Findings and caveats of the study: Unchanged with DPC sensitization were TCRs above 1 in 1000 frequency.

This sequence was found in a human donor in good health. Some clones in this sample may be carry-over from other donors' samples. Sequencing was carried out using whole blood. This chain connects TRBV3-1 to TRBJ2-1, with 9 bases aligning to TRBD2. As DNA, the CDR3 is TGTGCCAGCAGCCAAGGTGTTAGCGGGAGTATGCCTGAGCAGTTCTTC. Translation gives CASSQGVSGSMPEQFF.